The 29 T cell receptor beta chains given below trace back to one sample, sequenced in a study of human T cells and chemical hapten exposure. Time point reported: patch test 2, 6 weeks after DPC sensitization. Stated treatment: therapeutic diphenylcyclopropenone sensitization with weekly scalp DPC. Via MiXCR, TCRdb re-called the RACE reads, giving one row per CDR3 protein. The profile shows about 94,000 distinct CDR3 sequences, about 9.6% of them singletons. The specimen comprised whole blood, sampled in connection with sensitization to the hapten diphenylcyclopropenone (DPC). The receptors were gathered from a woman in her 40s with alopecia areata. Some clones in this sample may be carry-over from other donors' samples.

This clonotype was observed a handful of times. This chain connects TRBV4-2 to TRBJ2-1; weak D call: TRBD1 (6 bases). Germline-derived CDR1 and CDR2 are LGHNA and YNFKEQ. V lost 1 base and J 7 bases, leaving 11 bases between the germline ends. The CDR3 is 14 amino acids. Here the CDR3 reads CASSQAGQGNEQFF. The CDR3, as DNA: TGTGCCAGCAGCCAAGCCGGGCAGGGGAATGAGCAGTTCTTC.

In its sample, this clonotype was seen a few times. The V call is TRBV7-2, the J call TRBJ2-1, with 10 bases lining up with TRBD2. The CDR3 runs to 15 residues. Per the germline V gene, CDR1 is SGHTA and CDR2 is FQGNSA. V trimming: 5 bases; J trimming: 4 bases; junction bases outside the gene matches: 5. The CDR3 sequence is CASSEGTSDYNEQFF. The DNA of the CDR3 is TGTGCCAGCAGCGAAGGGACTAGCGATTACAATGAGCAGTTCTTC.

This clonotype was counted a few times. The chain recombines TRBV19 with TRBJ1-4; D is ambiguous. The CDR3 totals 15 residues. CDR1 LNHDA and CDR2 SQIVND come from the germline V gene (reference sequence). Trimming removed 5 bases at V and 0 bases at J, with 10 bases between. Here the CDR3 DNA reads TGTGCCAGTAGTCATCCCCAGGCAACTAATGAAAAACTGTTTTTT. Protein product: CASSHPQATNEKLFF.

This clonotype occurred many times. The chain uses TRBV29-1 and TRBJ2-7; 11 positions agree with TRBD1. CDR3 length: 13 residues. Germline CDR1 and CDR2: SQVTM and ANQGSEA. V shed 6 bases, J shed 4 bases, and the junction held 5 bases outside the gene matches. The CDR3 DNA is TGCAGCGTGGACAGGGGGCGAGGGTACGAGCAGTACTTC. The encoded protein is CSVDRGRGYEQYF.

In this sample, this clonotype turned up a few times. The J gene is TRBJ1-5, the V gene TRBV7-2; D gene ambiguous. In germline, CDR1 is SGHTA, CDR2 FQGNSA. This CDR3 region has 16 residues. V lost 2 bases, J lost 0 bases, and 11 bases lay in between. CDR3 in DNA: TGTGCCAGCAGCTTATTTATAGCTTCTAGCAATCAGCCCCAGCATTTT. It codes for CASSLFIASSNQPQHF.

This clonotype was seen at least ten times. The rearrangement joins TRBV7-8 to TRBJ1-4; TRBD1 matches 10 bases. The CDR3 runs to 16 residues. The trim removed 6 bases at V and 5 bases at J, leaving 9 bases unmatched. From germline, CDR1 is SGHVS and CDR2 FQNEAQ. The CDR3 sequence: CASSRQGARGNEKLFF. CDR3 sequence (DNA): TGTGCCAGCAGTCGACAGGGGGCGAGGGGGAATGAAAAACTGTTTTTT.

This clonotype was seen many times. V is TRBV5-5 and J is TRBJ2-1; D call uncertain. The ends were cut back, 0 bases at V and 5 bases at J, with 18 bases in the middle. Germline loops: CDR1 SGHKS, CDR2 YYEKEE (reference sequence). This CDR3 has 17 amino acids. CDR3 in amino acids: CASSLEVPARVNNEQFF. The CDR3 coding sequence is TGTGCCAGCAGCTTGGAAGTCCCTGCCAGAGTGAACAATGAGCAGTTCTTC.

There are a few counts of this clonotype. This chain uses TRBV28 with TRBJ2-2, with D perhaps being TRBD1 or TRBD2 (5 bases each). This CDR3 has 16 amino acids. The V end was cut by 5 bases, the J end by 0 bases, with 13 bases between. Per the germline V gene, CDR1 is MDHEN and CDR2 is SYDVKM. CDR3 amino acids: CASSLTGQTNTGELFF. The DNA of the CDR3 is TGTGCCAGCAGTCTCACGGGGCAGACGAACACCGGGGAGCTGTTTTTT.

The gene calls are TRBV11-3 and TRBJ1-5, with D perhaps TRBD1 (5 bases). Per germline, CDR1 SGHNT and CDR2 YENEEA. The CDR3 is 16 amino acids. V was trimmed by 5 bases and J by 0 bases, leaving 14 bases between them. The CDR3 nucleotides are TGTGCCAGCAGCCCCGGGGACGTCTATAGCAATCAGCCCCAGCATTTT. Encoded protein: CASSPGDVYSNQPQHF.

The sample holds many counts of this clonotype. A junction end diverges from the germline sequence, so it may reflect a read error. The CDR3 nucleotides read TGTGCCAGCAGCCTCGGGGGACCCTCCGACGAGCAGTACTTC. Amino acid sequence: CASSLGGPSDEQYF. The genes are TRBV28 and TRBJ2-7, with a weak D call TRBD2 (6 bases). Per germline, CDR1 MDHEN and CDR2 SYDVKM. The CDR3 sequence is 14 residues long.

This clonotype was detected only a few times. This CDR3 reads CASSRFRGHNEQFF. In DNA form, the CDR3 reads TGTGCCAGCAGCCGTTTTCGGGGGCACAATGAGCAGTTCTTC. The chain is built from TRBV11-2 and TRBJ2-1; D may be TRBD1 or TRBD2 (6 bases each). V shed 5 bases and J shed 5 bases, with 13 bases lying between them. The CDR3 extends over 14 amino acids. From germline, CDR1 is SGHAT and CDR2 FQNNGV.

CDR3 coding DNA: TGTGCCAGCAGCCGCGCGACAGGTCGGACTGAAAAACTGTTTTTT. This encodes CASSRATGRTEKLFF. The rearrangement uses TRBV7-9 and TRBJ1-4; possible D gene TRBD1, 6 bases. The V gene lost 5 bases and the J gene lost 7 bases, with 17 bases spanning the gap. Germline values: CDR1 SEHNR, CDR2 FQNEAQ (reference sequence). The CDR3 extends over 15 amino acids.

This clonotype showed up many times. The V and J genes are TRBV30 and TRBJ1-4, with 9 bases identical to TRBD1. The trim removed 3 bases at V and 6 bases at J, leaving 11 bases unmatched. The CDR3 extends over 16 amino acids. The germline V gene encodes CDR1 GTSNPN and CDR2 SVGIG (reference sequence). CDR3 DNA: TGTGCCTGGAGGGGTCCGGGACAGGGACGTCATGAAAAACTGTTTTTT. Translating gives CAWRGPGQGRHEKLFF.

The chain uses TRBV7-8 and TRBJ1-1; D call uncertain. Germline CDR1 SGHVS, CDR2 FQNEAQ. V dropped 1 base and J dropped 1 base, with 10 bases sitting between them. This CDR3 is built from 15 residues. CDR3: CASSLVGVPNTEAFF. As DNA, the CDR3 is TGTGCCAGCAGCTTAGTCGGGGTACCGAACACTGAAGCTTTCTTT.

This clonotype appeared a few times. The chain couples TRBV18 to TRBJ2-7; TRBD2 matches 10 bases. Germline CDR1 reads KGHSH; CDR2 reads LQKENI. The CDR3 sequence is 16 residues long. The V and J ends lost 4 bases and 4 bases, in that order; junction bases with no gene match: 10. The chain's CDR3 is CASSLGLALTSYEQYF. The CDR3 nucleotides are TGTGCCAGCTCACTGGGACTAGCGTTAACTTCGTACGAGCAGTACTTC.

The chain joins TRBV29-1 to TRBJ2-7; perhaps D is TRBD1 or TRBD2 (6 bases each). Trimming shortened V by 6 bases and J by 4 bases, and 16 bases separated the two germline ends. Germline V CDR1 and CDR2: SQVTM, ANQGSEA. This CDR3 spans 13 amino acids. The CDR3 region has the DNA TGCAGCGTAGCCCGGGGGCCACAATACGAGCAGTACTTC. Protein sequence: CSVARGPQYEQYF.

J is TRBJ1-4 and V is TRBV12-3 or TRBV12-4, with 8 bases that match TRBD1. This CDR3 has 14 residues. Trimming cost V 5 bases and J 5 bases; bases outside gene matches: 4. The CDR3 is CASSSDRGNEKLFF. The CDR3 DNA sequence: TGTGCCAGCAGTAGCGACAGGGGAAATGAAAAACTGTTTTTT.

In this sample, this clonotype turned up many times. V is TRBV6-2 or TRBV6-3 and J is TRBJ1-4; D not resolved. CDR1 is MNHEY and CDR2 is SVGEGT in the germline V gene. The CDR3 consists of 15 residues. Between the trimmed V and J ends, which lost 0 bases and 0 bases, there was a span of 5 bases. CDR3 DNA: TGTGCCAGCAGTTACTCGACAACAACTAATGAAAAACTGTTTTTT. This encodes CASSYSTTTNEKLFF.

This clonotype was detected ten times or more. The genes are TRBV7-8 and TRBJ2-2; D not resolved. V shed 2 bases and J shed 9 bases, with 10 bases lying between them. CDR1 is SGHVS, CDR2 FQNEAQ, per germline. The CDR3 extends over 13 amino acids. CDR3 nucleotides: TGTGCCAGCAGCTTAAATTTCCGACGGGAGCTGTTTTTT. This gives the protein CASSLNFRRELFF.

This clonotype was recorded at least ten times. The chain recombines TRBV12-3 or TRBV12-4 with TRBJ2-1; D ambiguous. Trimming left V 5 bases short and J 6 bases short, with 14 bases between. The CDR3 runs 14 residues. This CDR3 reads CASSPSPRGNEQFF. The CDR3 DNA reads TGTGCCAGCAGTCCCTCCCCTAGAGGCAATGAGCAGTTCTTC.

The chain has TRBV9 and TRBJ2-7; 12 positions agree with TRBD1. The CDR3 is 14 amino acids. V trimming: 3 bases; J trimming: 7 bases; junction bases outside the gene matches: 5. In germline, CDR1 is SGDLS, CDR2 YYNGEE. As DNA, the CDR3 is TGTGCCAGCAGCGCGGGACAGGGGGCGCGGGAGCAGTACTTC. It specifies CASSAGQGAREQYF.

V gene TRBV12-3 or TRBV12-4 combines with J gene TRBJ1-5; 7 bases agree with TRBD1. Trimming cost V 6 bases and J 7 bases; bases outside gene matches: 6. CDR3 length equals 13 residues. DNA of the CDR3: TGTGCCAGCAGACCCGGGACAGCCCAGCCCCAGCATTTT. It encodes CASRPGTAQPQHF.

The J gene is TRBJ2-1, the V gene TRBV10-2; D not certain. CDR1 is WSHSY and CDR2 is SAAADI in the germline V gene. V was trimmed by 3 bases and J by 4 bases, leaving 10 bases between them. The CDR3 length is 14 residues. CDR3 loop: CASSDPRSYNEQFF. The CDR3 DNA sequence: TGCGCCAGCAGTGACCCGCGGAGTTACAATGAGCAGTTCTTC.

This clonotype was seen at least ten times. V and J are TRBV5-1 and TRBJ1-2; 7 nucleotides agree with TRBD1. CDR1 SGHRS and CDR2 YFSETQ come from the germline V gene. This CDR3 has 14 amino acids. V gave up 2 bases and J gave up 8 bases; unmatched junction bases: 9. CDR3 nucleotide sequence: TGCGCCAGCAGCTTCGAAATGACAGGGCAAGGCTACACCTTC. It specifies CASSFEMTGQGYTF.

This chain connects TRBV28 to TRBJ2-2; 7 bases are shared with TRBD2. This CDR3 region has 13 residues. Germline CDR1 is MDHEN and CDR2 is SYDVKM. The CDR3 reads CGSGTRQTGELFF. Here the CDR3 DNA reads TGTGGAAGCGGGACCCGCCAAACCGGGGAGCTGTTTTTT.

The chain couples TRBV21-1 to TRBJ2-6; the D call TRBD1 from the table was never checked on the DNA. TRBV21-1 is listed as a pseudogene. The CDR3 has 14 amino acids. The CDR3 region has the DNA TGTGCCAGCAACAGGGGGTCTGGGGCCAACGTCCTGACTTTC. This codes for CASNRGSGANVLTF.

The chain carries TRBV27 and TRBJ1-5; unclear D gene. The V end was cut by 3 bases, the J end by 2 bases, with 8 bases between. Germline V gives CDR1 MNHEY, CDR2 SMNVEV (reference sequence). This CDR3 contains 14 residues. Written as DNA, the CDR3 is TGTGCCAGCAGTTTTTGGGGAGGCAATCAGCCCCAGCATTTT. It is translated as CASSFWGGNQPQHF.

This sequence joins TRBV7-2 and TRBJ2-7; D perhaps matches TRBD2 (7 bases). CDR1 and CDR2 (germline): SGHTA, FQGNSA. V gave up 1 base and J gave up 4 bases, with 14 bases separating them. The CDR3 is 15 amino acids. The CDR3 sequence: CASSLGAGAQYEQYF. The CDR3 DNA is TGTGCCAGCAGCTTAGGGGCGGGGGCCCAATACGAGCAGTACTTC.

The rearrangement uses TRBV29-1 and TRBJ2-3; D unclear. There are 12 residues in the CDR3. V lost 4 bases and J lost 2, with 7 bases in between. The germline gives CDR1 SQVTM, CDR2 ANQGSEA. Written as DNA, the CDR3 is TGCAGCGTTGTCGCAGACACAGATACGCAGTATTTT. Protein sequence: CSVVADTDTQYF.